One sample yielded the 22 T cell receptor beta chains listed below, sequenced in a study of blood T cell repertoires in COVID-19. The method was immunoSEQ multiplex PCR; TCRdb's version includes in-frame clones alone and lacks a portion of them. The table records approximately 230,000 clones, around four fifths of them present only once. Sequencing was carried out using peripheral blood. The origin of the receptors is a man aged 25 to 45 with active or convalescent COVID-19.

The V gene is TRBV30, the J gene TRBJ2-7, with 9 nucleotides matching TRBD2. Germline-derived CDR1 and CDR2 are GTSNPN and SVGIG (reference sequence). The CDR3 covers 18 residues. With 6 bases clipped from V and 1 base from J, the junction kept 19 bases outside the gene matches. CDR3 residues: CACPEGGKREVLSYEQYF. The CDR3 nucleotides are TGTGCCTGCCCCGAGGGGGGAAAGCGGGAGGTTCTTTCCTACGAGCAGTACTTC.

The rearrangement joins TRBV9 to TRBJ2-7, with TRBD2 as a possible D gene (6 bases). The CDR3 spans 12 residues. V lost 4 bases, J lost 6 bases, and 11 bases lay in between. Per the germline V gene, CDR1 is SGDLS and CDR2 is YYNGEE. The CDR3: CASSNTGVEQYF. The CDR3 DNA follows: TGTGCCAGCAGCAACACGGGGGTCGAGCAGTACTTC.

This clone was recorded only once. The chain combines TRBV6-6 with TRBJ1-5, with D tentatively TRBD1 (6 bases). The CDR3 runs to 13 residues. V gave up 2 bases and J gave up 14 bases, with 16 bases separating them. Looked up from germline, CDR1 is MNHNY and CDR2 is SVGAGI (reference sequence). The chain's CDR3 is CASSYGRGGREHF. The DNA for the CDR3 is TGTGCCAGCAGTTACGGTCGGGGGGGGCGTGAGCATTTT.

V is TRBV2 and J is TRBJ2-3; TRBD2 matches at 8 bases. Trimming took 10 bases from V and 4 from J; bases not matched to a gene: 16. This CDR3 has 16 residues. Germline V lookup: CDR1 SNHLY, CDR2 FYNNEI. CDR3 in amino acids: CATGGGSGSPADTQYF. The CDR3 DNA is TGTGCCACCGGGGGGGGGAGCGGGAGTCCGGCAGATACGCAGTATTTT.

The rearrangement links TRBV19 to TRBJ2-7, with D maybe TRBD1 (5 bases). Germline V lookup: CDR1 LNHDA, CDR2 SQIVND (reference sequence). V lost 7 bases, J lost 1 base, and 14 bases lay in between. This CDR3 is built from 14 residues. The CDR3 spells CASKRLNRSYEQYF. CDR3 nucleotides: TGTGCCAGTAAACGCCTGAACAGGTCCTACGAGCAGTACTTC.

The V and J genes are TRBV6-1 and TRBJ1-4; 9 bases match TRBD1. V lost 2 bases and J lost 1; bases outside the gene matches: 8. This CDR3 spans 18 amino acids. Germline V CDR1 and CDR2: MNHNS, SASEGT. The CDR3 nucleotides are TGTGCCAGCAGTGAACGACCTACAGGGGGCGGAACTAATGAAAAACTGTTTTTT. As protein: CASSERPTGGGTNEKLFF.

This clone was counted once. CDR3 sequence (DNA): TGTGCCAGCAGCTTGCCAGGACGGGGCACTGAAGCTTTCTTT. Protein product: CASSLPGRGTEAFF. The J gene is TRBJ1-1, the V gene TRBV7-2; D unresolved. The CDR3 runs to 14 residues. Trimming pared 3 bases from V and 4 bases from J, leaving 12 bases between. Germline lookup yields CDR1 SGHTA and CDR2 FQGNSA.

This clone turned up a few times. The chain has TRBV25-1 and TRBJ1-2; D is undetermined. CDR3 length: 13 amino acids. CDR1 is MGHDK, CDR2 SYGVNS, per germline. The V end lost 0 bases, the J end lost 4 bases, and 6 bases lay between the germline ends. CDR3 loop: CASSEYRSYGYTF. The CDR3 DNA sequence: TGTGCCAGCAGTGAATATCGGTCCTATGGCTACACCTTC.

This chain links TRBV30 with TRBJ2-4; D unresolved. Germline V gives CDR1 GTSNPN, CDR2 SVGIG (reference sequence). V was pared by 1 base and J by 9 bases, with 13 bases between. The CDR3 has 13 residues. The CDR3, as DNA: TGTGCCTGGAGTGAACCAGGCGAAAGCATTCAGTACTTC. Encoded protein: CAWSEPGESIQYF.

This clone has more than one count but fewer than ten. The chain carries TRBV19 and TRBJ1-1; D remains unclear. With 7 bases removed from V and 1 base from J, the gap between germline ends came to 10 bases. The germline gives CDR1 LNHDA, CDR2 SQIVND (reference sequence). The CDR3 has 13 amino acids. CDR3 in DNA: TGTGCCAGTAACCCCGGAGGGAACACTGAAGCTTTCTTT. Amino acids: CASNPGGNTEAFF.

The genes are TRBV2 and TRBJ2-5, with D tentatively TRBD2 (5 bases). CDR1 is SNHLY and CDR2 is FYNNEI in the germline V gene. V was trimmed by 4 bases and J by 1 base, leaving 13 bases between them. The CDR3 length is 15 residues. As DNA, the CDR3 is TGTGCCAGCAGTGCCCCACTAGGAATCCAAGAGACCCAGTACTTC. This sequence encodes CASSAPLGIQETQYF. The full variable domain, its missing parts supplied by reference TRBV2 and TRBJ2-5, is EPEVTQTPSHQVTQMGQEVILRCVPISNHLYFYWYRQILGQKVEFLVSFYNNEISEKSEIFDDQFSVERPDGSNFTLKIRSTKLEDSAMYFCASSAPLGIQETQYFGPGTRLLVL.

The chain recombines TRBV18 with TRBJ1-1, with 10 bases that match TRBD1. The CDR3 length is 16 residues. Germline V gives CDR1 KGHSH, CDR2 LQKENI. With 2 bases clipped from V and 7 bases from J, the junction kept 10 bases outside the gene matches. As DNA, the CDR3 is TGTGCCAGCTCACCATTCTCACAGACAGGGGGCATTGAAGCTTTCTTT. Amino acid sequence: CASSPFSQTGGIEAFF.

The chain couples TRBV19 to TRBJ2-3, with 9 bases that match TRBD1. CDR3 size: 15 residues. Per the germline V gene, CDR1 is LNHDA and CDR2 is SQIVND (reference sequence). Trimming cost V 6 bases and J 7 bases; bases outside gene matches: 11. The CDR3 DNA sequence: TGTGCCAGTAGCAGGGACAGGGAAGGTAGAAATACGCAGTATTTT. Translation gives CASSRDREGRNTQYF. The full variable domain, with the rest looked up from reference TRBV19 and TRBJ2-3, is DGGITQSPKYLFRKEGQNVTLSCEQNLNHDAMYWYRQDPGQGLRLIYYSQIVNDFQKGDIAEGYSVSREKKESFPLTVTSAQKNPTAFYLCASSRDREGRNTQYFGPGTRLTVL.

J is TRBJ1-6 and V is TRBV24-1, with 8 bases that match TRBD1. The CDR3 length is 16 residues. The germline V gene has CDR1 KGHDR and CDR2 SFDVKD. Germline trimming cut 4 bases from V and 6 bases from J; bases unmatched to any gene: 7. The CDR3 loop reads CATSDSKTGVNSPLHF. The CDR3 DNA sequence: TGTGCCACCAGTGACTCTAAGACAGGGGTTAATTCACCCCTCCACTTT.

The CDR3 coding sequence is TGTGCCATCAGTGAGTCGAGCAGGGGACTGAACACTGAAGCTTTCTTT. Translated, it gives CAISESSRGLNTEAFF. V gene TRBV10-3 combines with J gene TRBJ1-1, with D possibly being TRBD1 (6 bases). Between the trimmed V and J ends, which lost 0 bases and 0 bases, there was a span of 11 bases. Germline assignment: CDR1 ENHRY and CDR2 SYGVKD. The CDR3 contains 16 residues.

The genes are TRBV4-3 and TRBJ2-1; 9 bases match TRBD2. Trimming cost V 1 base and J 10 bases; bases outside gene matches: 14. The germline gives CDR1 LGHNA, CDR2 YSLEER. This CDR3 is built from 17 residues. This chain's CDR3 is CASSQGTGGSGGFEQFF. DNA of the CDR3: TGCGCCAGCAGCCAAGGAACCGGTGGTAGCGGGGGCTTCGAGCAGTTCTTC.

The chain recombines TRBV19 with TRBJ1-3; D unresolved. V lost 8 bases and J lost 0, with 11 bases in between. The CDR3 consists of 14 residues. Germline CDR1 is LNHDA and CDR2 is SQIVND (reference sequence). CDR3 coding DNA: TGTGCCAGTGGCTCGTCAAGCTCTGGAAACACCATATATTTT. This translates into CASGSSSSGNTIYF.

This clone showed up just once. The J gene is TRBJ1-2, the V gene TRBV5-1; 9 bases are a match to TRBD1. Germline CDR1 and CDR2: SGHRS and YFSETQ. The CDR3 runs 14 residues. The trim removed 4 bases at V and 6 bases at J, leaving 7 bases unmatched. The CDR3 nucleotides are TGCGCCAGCAGCGAAGGGGGGGACAGGGATGGCTACACCTTC. Translation: CASSEGGDRDGYTF.

The rearrangement uses TRBV4-3 and TRBJ1-1, with D possibly being TRBD1 (6 bases). V was shortened by 3 bases and J by 0 bases, with 11 bases between the two germline ends. Germline loops: CDR1 LGHNA, CDR2 YSLEER. This CDR3 contains 15 residues. As DNA, the CDR3 is TGCGCCAGCAGCCAGTACGGACAGATGAACACTGAAGCTTTCTTT. Encoded protein: CASSQYGQMNTEAFF.

The chain uses TRBV6-5 and TRBJ2-7; D may be TRBD2 (5 bases). The CDR3 consists of 14 residues. Per germline, CDR1 MNHEY and CDR2 SVGAGI. V dropped 7 bases and J dropped 7 bases, with 20 bases sitting between them. The CDR3 loop reads CASNPTPPRAEQYF. CDR3 sequence (DNA): TGTGCCAGCAACCCTACTCCGCCGCGGGCGGAGCAGTACTTC.

J is TRBJ1-5 and V is TRBV6-5, with D possibly matching TRBD1 (5 bases). The ends were cut back, 7 bases at V and 4 bases at J, with 11 bases in the middle. The CDR3 is made up of 13 amino acids. CDR1 is MNHEY and CDR2 is SVGAGI in the germline V gene. CDR3 in amino acids: CASTRDLNQPQHF. The CDR3 region has the DNA TGTGCCAGCACCAGGGACTTAAATCAGCCCCAGCATTTT.

V and J are TRBV6-5 and TRBJ1-1; TRBD1 agrees at 7 bases. The J segment lost 6 bases and the V segment lost 6 bases, leaving 4 bases of the junction unmatched. The CDR3 length is 12 residues. Germline assignment: CDR1 MNHEY and CDR2 SVGAGI. CDR3 in DNA: TGTGCCAGCAGCCCAGGGGGACCTGAAGCTTTCTTT. Its translation is CASSPGGPEAFF.